This T cell receptor beta chain was sequenced during a study of T-cell memory formation after mild COVID-19. The germline gives CDR1 LNHDA, CDR2 SQIVND (reference sequence). With 0 bases clipped from V and 5 bases from J, the junction kept 6 bases outside the gene matches. The CDR3 sequence is 16 residues long. TCRdb analysed the 5' RACE reads with MiXCR anew, one entry per CDR3 protein. The data show fewer than 650,000 distinct CDR3 sequences, 15% to 20% seen once. A few counts support this clonotype. The J gene is TRBJ1-1, the V gene TRBV19, with 10 bases fitting TRBD1. The source of this sequence is an adult woman who had mild COVID-19 (a few samples of this study predate the infection). Cell type and time point are not known. The sequencing input was PBMCs or a T cell subset sorted from them (not recorded which). The DNA for the CDR3 is TGTGCCAGTAGTATAGACAAGAGGACAGGGGGAACTGAAGCTTTCTTT. Protein sequence: CASSIDKRTGGTEAFF.